These T cell receptor beta chains were read from a single sample in a study of brain T cells in children with intractable seizures. The repertoire was sequenced with immunoSEQ multiplex PCR; TCRdb's copy has only in-frame clones and lacks some. Among around 100,000 clones listed, approximately 94% were seen once. Sequenced here: peripheral blood, sampled at surgery. Receptors were obtained from a boy in the first two years of life with hemimegalencephaly and intractable seizures. Both conserved end residues are part of each CDR3. D genes are given only for firm matches. Rows may omit the clone size; those that give it use once, few, many or a size class.

v_call,clone_size,d_call,j_call,cdr3_nt,cdr3_aa
TRBV7-2,NA,NA,TRBJ2-7,TGTGCCAGCAGCTTATATTTCGGCGGAGAGGGGCAGTACTTC,CASSLYFGGEGQYF
TRBV6-2/TRBV6-3,few,NA,TRBJ1-2,TGTGCCAGCAGTTACCGGGACAACTATGGCTACACCTTC,CASSYRDNYGYTF
TRBV28,NA,TRBD2,TRBJ2-1,TGTGCCAGCAGACCGAGCGGGAGGGGTGAGCAGTTCTTC,CASRPSGRGEQFF
TRBV6-1,NA,NA,TRBJ1-1,TGTGCCAGCAGTGAAGCGCACGGGAACACTGAAGCTTTCTTT,CASSEAHGNTEAFF
TRBV18,NA,NA,TRBJ1-6,TGTGCCAGCTCACCGGAGCGGCCTTCACCCCTCCACTTT,CASSPERPSPLHF
TRBV6-5,NA,NA,TRBJ2-1,TGTGCCAGCAAGGATCACAATGAGCAGTTCTTC,CASKDHNEQFF
TRBV5-8,NA,TRBD1,TRBJ1-4,TGTGCCAGCAGACTGGGACAGGGGGCGGATGAAAAACTGTTTTTT,CASRLGQGADEKLFF
TRBV5-1,NA,TRBD1,TRBJ2-5,TGCGCCAGCAGAAGGACAGGGAAACATCAAGAGACCCAGTACTTC,CASRRTGKHQETQYF
TRBV6-2/TRBV6-3,NA,NA,TRBJ2-1,TGTGCCAGCAGTTCCGAAGGCGCTAGGTACAATGAGCAGTTCTTC,CASSSEGARYNEQFF
TRBV5-6,NA,TRBD1,TRBJ1-2,TGTGCCAGCAGCTCCTTCGGGACAGGGGGCGCTCAGGGCTACACCTTC,CASSSFGTGGAQGYTF
TRBV9,NA,NA,TRBJ1-1,TGTGCCAGCAGCGTAGGGGGGGCTGAAGCTTTCTTT,CASSVGGAEAFF
TRBV11-2,NA,NA,TRBJ2-3,TGTGCCAGCAGCCCCTCCGGAGTGGGTACGCAGTATTTT,CASSPSGVGTQYF
TRBV27,NA,TRBD1,TRBJ2-7,TGTGCCAGCAGTGTCCAACAGGGGGCTGGCGAGCAGTACTTC,CASSVQQGAGEQYF
TRBV28,NA,NA,TRBJ1-6,TGTGCCAGCAGAGGAACTCCCCCCCTCCACTTT,CASRGTPPLHF
TRBV2,NA,TRBD2,TRBJ2-3,TGTGCCAGCAGTGAAGAGGCACCAGCGGGATACACAGATACGCAGTATTTT,CASSEEAPAGYTDTQYF
TRBV4-2,NA,NA,TRBJ2-3,TGTGCCAGCAGCCAAGATCCCCTAGTGGGGTCAGATACGCAGTATTTT,CASSQDPLVGSDTQYF
TRBV5-1,NA,TRBD1,TRBJ2-7,TGCGCCAGCAGCTTACCCTCCGGGACAGGGGGCGACGAGCAGTACTTC,CASSLPSGTGGDEQYF
TRBV7-2,NA,NA,TRBJ2-1,TGTGCCAGCAGCTTAGCAGGGGCACATGAGCAGTTCTTC,CASSLAGAHEQFF
TRBV3-1/TRBV3-2,NA,TRBD1,TRBJ1-5,TGTGCCAGCAGCCCCAGGGGGATCAGTCAGCCCCAGCATTTT,CASSPRGISQPQHF
TRBV7-3,once,NA,TRBJ2-5,TGTGCCAGCAGCTCCACGGACCAAGAGACCCAGTACTTC,CASSSTDQETQYF
TRBV29-1,NA,NA,TRBJ1-1,TGCAGCGCTCACGGACGGCCGAACACTGAAGCTTTCTTT,CSAHGRPNTEAFF
TRBV19,NA,NA,TRBJ2-3,TGTGCCACCAAACCCCCGGGGAGTAAGGGGGTTAGCACAGATACGCAGTATTTT,CATKPPGSKGVSTDTQYF
TRBV5-1,once,NA,TRBJ1-1,TGCGCCAGCAGCTTGGCCGGGGGTAGAACTGAAGCTTTCTTT,CASSLAGGRTEAFF
TRBV5-1,NA,TRBD2,TRBJ2-1,TGCGCCAGCAGCAAGACTAGCGGGGGATACAATGAGCAGTTCTTC,CASSKTSGGYNEQFF
TRBV28,NA,TRBD2,TRBJ2-7,TGTGCCAGCAGTTGGGGTAGCGGGCCCCCCTACGAGCAGTACTTC,CASSWGSGPPYEQYF
TRBV7-9,NA,TRBD2,TRBJ2-2,TGTGCCAGCAGACTCCGCTGGGGGGAGGGGCCCGCGGGCACCGGGGAGCTGTTTTTT,CASRLRWGEGPAGTGELFF
TRBV24-1,NA,NA,TRBJ1-3,TGTGCCACCAAATCTGGAAACACCATATATTTT,CATKSGNTIYF
TRBV7-2,NA,TRBD2,TRBJ2-1,TGTGCCAGCAGCTTTAGCGGGATGGCCCCTGAGCAGTTCTTC,CASSFSGMAPEQFF
TRBV11-2,NA,NA,TRBJ2-3,TGTGCCAGCAGCTTAGTTGGGGGTAGCACAGATACGCAGTATTTT,CASSLVGGSTDTQYF
TRBV4-2,few,NA,TRBJ1-1,TGTGCCAGCAGCCAAGTGACGGGTATGACTGAAGCTTTCTTT,CASSQVTGMTEAFF
TRBV5-1,NA,TRBD2,TRBJ2-1,TGCGCCAGCAGCCTTGGATGGGCGGGAGGGATTAATGAGCAGTTCTTC,CASSLGWAGGINEQFF
TRBV11-3,NA,TRBD1,TRBJ2-3,TGTGCCAGCAGTCCCGACAGGGCCACAGATACGCAGTATTTT,CASSPDRATDTQYF
TRBV7-9,NA,NA,TRBJ2-3,TGTGCCAGCAGAGGGGGACTAATGACAGATACGCAGTATTTT,CASRGGLMTDTQYF
TRBV5-4,NA,TRBD1,TRBJ1-3,TGTGCCAGCAGACCGGACAGGGGGCGCGGAAACACCATATATTTT,CASRPDRGRGNTIYF
TRBV7-3,NA,TRBD2,TRBJ2-1,TGTGCCAGCAGCTTTGAGCGGGGGGGATACAATGAGCAGTTCTTC,CASSFERGGYNEQFF
TRBV27,once,TRBD2,TRBJ2-7,TGTGCCAGCAGGAAGCCAGCGGGAGGGCCCTTCGAGCAGTACTTC,CASRKPAGGPFEQYF
TRBV7-9,NA,NA,TRBJ2-5,TGTGCCAGCAGCCCTCCGTCTAGGGCTCAACCCCAAGAGACCCAGTACTTC,CASSPPSRAQPQETQYF
TRBV10-3,NA,NA,TRBJ2-7,TGTGCCATCAGTGAGGGCACTCTCCTCTACGAGCAGTACTTC,CAISEGTLLYEQYF
TRBV13,NA,TRBD2,TRBJ2-5,TGTGCCAGCAGCTCAACGTGGTCTAGCGGGATCGGTGGGACCCAGTACTTC,CASSSTWSSGIGGTQYF
TRBV27,NA,NA,TRBJ2-2,TGTGCCAGCAGTTTACGGCAGTTGGGCGGGGAGCTGTTTTTT,CASSLRQLGGELFF
TRBV11-2,NA,NA,TRBJ2-2,TGTGCCAGTCCTTCGCTGCCAGTATGGCCCGGGGAGCTGTTTTTT,CASPSLPVWPGELFF
TRBV14,NA,NA,TRBJ2-7,TGTGCCAGAGGGGGGACAGTGGACTACGAGCAGTACTTC,CARGGTVDYEQYF
TRBV10-1,NA,TRBD2,TRBJ2-4,TGCGCCAGCAGTAGCGGGGGAGCCAAAAACATTCAGTACTTC,CASSSGGAKNIQYF
TRBV14,NA,NA,TRBJ1-2,TGTGCCAGCAGCCAAGGAGTTGCAGGGTATGGCTACACCTTC,CASSQGVAGYGYTF
TRBV15,NA,TRBD1,TRBJ1-2,TGTGCCACCAGCAGAGAGCCCGCTGACAGGGTGGATGGCTACACCTTC,CATSREPADRVDGYTF
TRBV10-3,NA,NA,TRBJ2-2,TGTGCCATCAGGCAAAGAGCGAACACCGGGGAGCTGTTTTTT,CAIRQRANTGELFF
TRBV9,NA,NA,TRBJ1-2,TGTGCCAGCAGCCCAGGTGGAGGCTACTCCTATGGCTACACCTTC,CASSPGGGYSYGYTF
TRBV4-3,NA,NA,TRBJ2-4,TGCGCCAGCAGCCAAGATGTACAGTCAAAACTAGCCAAAAACATTCAGTACTTC,CASSQDVQSKLAKNIQYF
TRBV24-1,NA,NA,TRBJ1-2,TGTGCCACCAGTGATTCGGGGGGTTATGGCTACACCTTC,CATSDSGGYGYTF
TRBV7-9,NA,NA,TRBJ2-7,TGTGCCAGCAGCCCCGATACAGGGTCCTACGAGCAGTACTTC,CASSPDTGSYEQYF